The source of this TCR beta chain is a study of shared clonotypes between healthy human individuals (TCRdb year 2020). With regard to the full study: The cohort included a few men and a couple of women between 18 and 49 years of age. Per donor, three plates each were used for CD4 naive and CD4 memory, two for CD8 naive, and one for CD8 memory. To estimate repertoire size and how much clonotypes are shared between individuals, the study performed deep sequencing of blood TCR repertoires from a few healthy adults. Different laboratories and diverse techniques were used to prepare libraries and sequence TCR repertoires, to increase sequencing depth and limit assay-specific biases. Per donor, leukapheresis produced somewhere between about 0.9 and 10 billion PBMCs.

Using the deep immunoSEQ assay, TCR CDR3 regions were amplified from genomic DNA by multiplex PCR. Genomic DNA extracted from each cell subset was distributed evenly over all wells of several immunoSEQ 96-well plates, and each plate served as one replicate. For sorted subsets, approximately 0.2 ug of genomic DNA, equivalent to roughly 33,000 T cell genomes, went into each replicate PCR. Purified libraries were measured with a Qubit 3.0 fluorometer, size-checked on a Bioanalyzer 2100, and measured again with the KAPA Library Quantification kit. Every immunoSEQ 96-well plate was sequenced on a separate single-read 150-cycle Illumina NextSeq 550 flow cell. From the authors' description of their analysis: Because the immunoSEQ output included only junctional sequences and no quality scores, the filtering could not be the same as the filtering used for full-length reads. Sequences were annotated with PyIR, a Python wrapper for IgBLAST v1.9, and V/J genes and CDR3 were assigned using IMGT germline references. Any read was removed if the V/J assignment was weak (E-value above 1e-6), the CDR3 was missing, or the read contained stop codons, out-of-frame junctions, or ambiguous translated residues. V3J clonotypes were defined as sequences sharing the same inferred V gene, J gene, and CDR3 amino acid sequence. Percentage overlap between repertoires was calculated by dividing the number of shared unique clonotypes by the size of the smaller repertoire. Three approaches were used to assess repertoire richness: RTK rarefaction, the Chao1 estimator, and Recon v2.1 estimates of unobserved clonotypes. Generation probabilities were computed with OLGA for all TCRbeta clonotypes obtained by the gDNA method from a few donors. TCRdb retrieved this table from immuneACCESS and kept in-frame rearrangements only. Not all clones are present; in checked studies, unresolved V genes account for under half, and no reason is known for the remainder. That table gives V, J and clone size, and the DNA gave D and trimming. Here the sample has approximately 530,000 clones; approximately 95% occur a single time. About 0.059% of the sample rests with the top ten.

The donors were healthy, HIV-negative adults with no recently reported acute infections or vaccinations. Every donor was a Caucasian adult residing in Nashville, Tennessee, USA. CD4+ T cells were enriched by magnetic negative selection, after which naive cells were positively selected on CD45RA and the negative fraction was taken as the memory subset. Blood was collected by leukapheresis, and PBMCs were isolated by Ficoll-Histopaque density gradient centrifugation and then cryopreserved in liquid nitrogen vapor phase. Analytical flow cytometry was used to check the purity and quantity of every magnetically sorted T cell population. Genomic DNA was isolated from every sorted fraction and measured by UV absorbance on a Nanodrop 2000c. A note on this clone: The target of this receptor is not known. No base qualities exist here, and no much larger clone lies one base off it.

What the work shows at the level of the full study, not this receptor alone: When a handful of donors were compared, the shared fraction of clonotypes was roughly 4.8% for naive CD4, around 3.6% for naive CD8, more than 2% for memory CD4, and around 0.37% for memory CD8. Only blood was sampled, and tissue TCR repertoires likely differ from those in blood. Based on pairwise subsampling, the degree of clonotype sharing among donors was expected to be affected by sequencing depth. Higher generation probabilities were observed for clonotypes shared by all four sorted-subset donors than for non-shared clonotypes. Larger estimated clonotype richness was generally found for naive subsets than for memory subsets. The genetic and exposure-history diversity represented was limited by the small number of donors. Even with the large sequencing depth, rarefaction of the sorted-subset datasets indicated that sequencing was incomplete.

The receptor was derived from a woman in her twenties or thirties in good health. The source material was naive CD4+ T cells sorted from blood. The intended sense of this specimen's cell subset or site label: CD45RA+ positively selected.

The CDR3 region has the sequence CASSLGSTGELFF. Read as DNA, the sequence is TGCGCCAGCAGCTTGGGAAGCACCGGGGAGCTGTTTTTT. This receptor chain uses TRBV5-1 and TRBJ2-2, with the D gene too uncertain to name. Taken from cysteine to phenylalanine, the CDR3 has 13 residues. Only the CDR3 part of the read is kept: 39 bases, read in frame from the first base. The germline V gene sets CDR1 to SGHRS and CDR2 to YFSETQ. V is reduced by 0 bases and J by 4 bases, leaving a spacing of 4 bases between them.